This entry describes one TCR beta chain. No antigen is known for it. The source of the sample is a study of T cells in localized non-small cell lung cancer. Findings and caveats of the study: Adjacent lung tissue had a median about 57 of the top 100 clones found in the tumor.

Measured with immunoSEQ multiplex PCR; TCRdb has only the in-frame clones, and not every one. The data contain about 31,000 clones, 88% of them singletons. The germline V gene encodes CDR1 SGDLS and CDR2 YYNGEE. The ends lost 0 bases at V and 2 bases at J; junction bases unmatched: 5. This CDR3 contains 17 residues. Material: peripheral blood mononuclear cells, obtained before any cancer treatment. The source of this sequence is a woman aged 35 to 70 with stage III lung adenocarcinoma. The chain uses TRBV9 and TRBJ2-1; 10 bases line up with TRBD2. DNA of the CDR3: TGTGCCAGCAGCGTAGGTCCTAGCGGGGGAACCTACAATGAGCAGTTCTTC. Translation gives CASSVGPSGGTYNEQFF.